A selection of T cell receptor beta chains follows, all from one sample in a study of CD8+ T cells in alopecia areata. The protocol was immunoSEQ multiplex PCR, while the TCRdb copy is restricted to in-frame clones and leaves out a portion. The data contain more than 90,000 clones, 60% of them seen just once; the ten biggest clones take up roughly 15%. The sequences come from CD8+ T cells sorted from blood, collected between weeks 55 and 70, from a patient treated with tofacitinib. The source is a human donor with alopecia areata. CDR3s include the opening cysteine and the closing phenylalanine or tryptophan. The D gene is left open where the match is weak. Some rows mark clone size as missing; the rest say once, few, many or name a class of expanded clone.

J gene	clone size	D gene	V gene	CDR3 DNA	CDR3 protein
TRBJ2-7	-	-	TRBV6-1	TGTGCCAGCAGTGAAGGAGCTGCGCGTATCTCCTACGAGCAGTACTTC	CASSEGAARISYEQYF
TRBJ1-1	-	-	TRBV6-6	TGTGCCAGCAGTTACTCTGAAGCTTTCTTT	CASSYSEAFF
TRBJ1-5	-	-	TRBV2	TGTGCCAGCAGTGTATGGGGGGATCAGCCCCAGCATTTT	CASSVWGDQPQHF
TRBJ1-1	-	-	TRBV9	TGTGCCAGCAGCGTAGGCTGGGGGGCTGAAGCTTTCTTT	CASSVGWGAEAFF
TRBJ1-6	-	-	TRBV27	TGTGCCAGCAGTCCGTCCCAGTGGGGGGCCCGAAATAATTCACCCCTCCACTTT	CASSPSQWGARNNSPLHF
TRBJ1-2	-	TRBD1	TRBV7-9	TGTGCCAGCAGCCTCGGACAGGGGGGATCCGGCTATGGCTACACCTTC	CASSLGQGGSGYGYTF
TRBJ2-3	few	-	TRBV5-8	TGTGCCAGCAGCTTAGGCCTAATGCCGGTCGCGGATACGCAGTATTTT	CASSLGLMPVADTQYF
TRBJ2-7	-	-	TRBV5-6	TGTGCCAGCAGCTTGGGGACCTTGGACGAGCAGTACTTC	CASSLGTLDEQYF
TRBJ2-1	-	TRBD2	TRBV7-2	TGTGCCAGCAGCGCCGCGGGGGGCACCTACAATGAGCAGTTCTTC	CASSAAGGTYNEQFF
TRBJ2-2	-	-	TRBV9	TGTGCCAGCAGCGTCCCCAGAGAGGGGCGGACCGGGGAGCTGTTTTTT	CASSVPREGRTGELFF
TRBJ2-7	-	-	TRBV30	TGTGCCTGGAGTAGGGGCCGGTACGAGCAGTACTTC	CAWSRGRYEQYF
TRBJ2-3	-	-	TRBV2	TGTGCCAGCCGCTTGGCGGGTCGGGCAAGCACAGATACGCAGTATTTT	CASRLAGRASTDTQYF
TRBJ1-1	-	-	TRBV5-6	TGTGCCAGCAGCTTTTTGGGGACTGAAGCTTTCTTT	CASSFLGTEAFF
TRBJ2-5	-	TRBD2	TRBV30	TGTGCCTGGAAGGTGCGGGGGGTCTGGGAAGAGACCCAGTACTTC	CAWKVRGVWEETQYF
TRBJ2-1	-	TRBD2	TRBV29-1	TGCAGCGTTGGACTAGCGGGGGGGTTGGATGAGCAGTTCTTC	CSVGLAGGLDEQFF
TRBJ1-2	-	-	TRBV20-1	TGCGGGGTCCCGAGCTATGGCTACACCTTC	CGVPSYGYTF
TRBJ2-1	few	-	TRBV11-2	TGTGCCAGCAGCTTAGGCTCTCCTGAGCAGTTCTTC	CASSLGSPEQFF
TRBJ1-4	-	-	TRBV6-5	TGTGCCAGCAGTTACGGGCCCGGCCTTAATGAAAAACTGTTTTTT	CASSYGPGLNEKLFF
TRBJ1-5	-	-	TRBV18	TGTGCCAGCTCACGAGGGCAAAGGAATCAGCCCCAGCATTTT	CASSRGQRNQPQHF
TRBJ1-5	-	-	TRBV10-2	TGCGCCAGCGACGTTAACAATCAGCCCCAGCATTTT	CASDVNNQPQHF
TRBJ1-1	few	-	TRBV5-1	TGCGCCAGCAGCTCCTTTAGGACAGAAACCATGAACACTGAAGCTTTCTTT	CASSSFRTETMNTEAFF
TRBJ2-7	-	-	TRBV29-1	TGCAGCGTAAGGGACGGAAGATCCTACGAGCAGTACTTC	CSVRDGRSYEQYF
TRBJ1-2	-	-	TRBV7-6	TGTGCCAGCAGCTTCCCTTCTGGCTATGGCTACACCTTC	CASSFPSGYGYTF
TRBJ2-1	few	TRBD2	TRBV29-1	TGCAGCGTTATCAGCGGGGGGTGGTACAATGAGCAGTTCTTC	CSVISGGWYNEQFF
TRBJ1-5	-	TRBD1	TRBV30	TGTGCCTGGGGACAGGACAATCAGCCCCAGCATTTT	CAWGQDNQPQHF
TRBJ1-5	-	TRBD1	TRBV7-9	TGTGCCAGCAGCTTCGGACAGGGAAATCAGCCCCAGCATTTT	CASSFGQGNQPQHF
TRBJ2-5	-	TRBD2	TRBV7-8	TGTGCCAGCACCCGGGGAGCTAGCGGGGGTAGAGAGACCCAGTACTTC	CASTRGASGGRETQYF